The present entry profiles one T cell receptor beta chain with its context. This clonotype has just one count. The antigen it binds to is not known. The CDR3 ends on some other residue instead of the conserved phenylalanine or tryptophan, so this is likely a read error. TCR alpha and beta CDR3 regions were amplified with the iRepertoire nested amplicon-rescue multiplex PCR (arm-PCR) platform from RNA. One-step reverse transcription and amplification used about 95-400 ng of tissue mRNA or PBMC total RNA as input. Following bead purification, Illumina adapters were added by a secondary multiplex PCR, and libraries between 200 and 400 bp were gel-purified. Demultiplexing relied on internal 6-nucleotide barcodes carried by the libraries. Sequencing of the libraries was done on an Illumina MiSeq using 2x220 or 2x250 nucleotide paired-end reads. The original pipeline was this. Paired reads were merged using FLASH 1.2.11 and aligned with BWA-MEM to the GRCh37 human genome, and TRA and TRB reads were then extracted. For V and J assignment, an IMGT-derived reference of cassette sequences and CDR3 motifs that included pseudogenes was used. Reads were translated in three frames, and productive CDR3s were defined by a C…FGXG motif without stop codons. A clonotype was defined as a unique combination of a V-J cassette pair and a CDR3 amino acid sequence. Hamming distance filtering was applied to reads, with thresholds set by the sequence error rate of each sample in mapped regions. TCRdb redid the processing of the public reads, applying fastp at Q25 and MiXCR, and retained in-frame beta chains. Rows merge per CDR3 protein into single entries with the most common DNA and genes. What appears here as the V and J calls and clone size reflects TCRdb's work, not the paper's. The sample contains tens of thousands of distinct CDR3 sequences, roughly 37% of them found a single time. About two fifths of the sample goes to the ten largest clones.

The data stem from a study of glioma-infiltrating T cells (dated by TCRdb to 2015 to 2016). For the study in its entirety: TCR alpha- and beta-chain repertoires were sequenced from glioma tissue, non-neoplastic brain tissue and matched peripheral blood mononuclear cells. To gauge divergence between tissue and blood T-cell populations, every tissue-infiltrating repertoire was compared against the peripheral blood repertoire from the same patient. The paired cohort was made up of three low-grade glioma patients, eight or nine primary glioblastoma patients and three non-glioma patients who contributed non-neoplastic brain tissue.

Broader findings and caveats from the paper: Small numbers underpinned the group comparisons: eight glioblastoma patients, three low-grade glioma patients and three non-neoplastic patients. VJ-independent divergence between tissue and blood was found to be below expectation in non-neoplastic patients but above expectation in all gliomas, particularly low-grade gliomas. Tissue and blood shared very few CDR3 sequences, a result attributed to high CDR3 diversity and limited sampling.

V loses 7 bases of germline sequence and J loses 0 bases, and the interval between the two ends is 8 bases. CDR1 and CDR2, per the germline V gene (reference sequence), are DFQATT and SNEGSKA. The CDR3 totals 12 residues, both ends included. Just CDR3 DNA is preserved here, 36 bases in frame from base 1. Recombination joined TRBV20-1 with TRBJ2-3; the D gene lacks a confident call. The sequencing sample was made of glioma tissue, nonneoplastic brain tissue, or PBMCs (not recorded which). The TCR comes from a human donor with low-grade glioma or glioblastoma, undergoing nonglioma brain surgery, or in good health (not recorded which). The CDR3 amino acid sequence is: CSGACSTDTQYL. The nucleotide sequence reads TGCAGTGGGGCCTGCAGCACAGATACGCAGTATTTA.